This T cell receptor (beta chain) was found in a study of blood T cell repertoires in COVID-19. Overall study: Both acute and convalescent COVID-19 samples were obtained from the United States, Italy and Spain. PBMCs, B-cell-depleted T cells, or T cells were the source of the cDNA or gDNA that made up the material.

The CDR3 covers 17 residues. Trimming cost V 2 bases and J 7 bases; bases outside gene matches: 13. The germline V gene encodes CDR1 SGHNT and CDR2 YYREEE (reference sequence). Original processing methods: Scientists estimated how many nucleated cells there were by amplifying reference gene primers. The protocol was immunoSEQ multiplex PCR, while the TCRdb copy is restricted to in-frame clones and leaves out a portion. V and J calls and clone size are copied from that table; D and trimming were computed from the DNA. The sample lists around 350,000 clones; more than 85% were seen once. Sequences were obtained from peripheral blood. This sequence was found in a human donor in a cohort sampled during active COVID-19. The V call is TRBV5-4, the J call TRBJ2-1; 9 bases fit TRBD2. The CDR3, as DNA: TGTGCCAGCAGCTTTTTAGCGGGAGAGAAAACGTGGAATGAGCAGTTCTTC. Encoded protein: CASSFLAGEKTWNEQFF.